This passage covers 18 T cell receptor beta chains from one sample sequenced in a study of T-cell memory formation after mild COVID-19. TCRdb used MiXCR to reprocess the 5' RACE reads, holding one entry per CDR3 protein. In the table there are fewer than 90,000 distinct CDR3 sequences, around 13% of which are singletons. The source material was PBMCs or a T cell subset sorted from them (not recorded which). The receptors were gathered from a man aged 18 to 29 who had mild COVID-19 (a few samples of this study predate the infection). Cell type and time point are not known.

This clonotype has more than one count but fewer than ten. The rearrangement links TRBV12-3 or TRBV12-4 to TRBJ2-1, with no clear D. The CDR3 is 13 amino acids. V lost 7 bases, J lost 5 bases, and 12 bases lay in between. CDR3 loop: CASTLPPNNEQFF. The CDR3 DNA sequence: TGTGCCAGCACCCTGCCCCCAAACAATGAGCAGTTCTTC.

In its sample, this clonotype was seen a few times. The V call is TRBV24-1, the J call TRBJ2-5; 8 bases are a match to TRBD1. This CDR3 is 16 amino acids long. Germline CDR1 and CDR2: KGHDR and SFDVKD. Germline trimming cut 5 bases from V and 2 bases from J; bases unmatched to any gene: 9. The CDR3 DNA follows: TGTGCCACCAGTGCCGGGACAGGTAGATTACAAGAGACCCAGTACTTC. It encodes CATSAGTGRLQETQYF.

The chain links TRBV15 to TRBJ1-1; no clear D. This CDR3 is built from 13 residues. Germline CDR1 and CDR2: LNHNV and YYDKDF (reference sequence). Trimming left V 1 base short and J 3 bases short, with 6 bases between. The CDR3: CATSRASHTEAFF. For the CDR3, the DNA is TGTGCCACCAGCAGAGCCAGTCACACTGAAGCTTTCTTT.

The rearrangement joins TRBV7-6 to TRBJ1-1; a weak D match, TRBD1 (5 bases). The V gene's germline CDR1 is SGHVS and CDR2 FNYEAQ. This CDR3 spans 12 amino acids. V dropped 5 bases and J dropped 10 bases, with 14 bases sitting between them. The CDR3 reads CASSPGGLVAFF. CDR3 DNA: TGTGCCAGCAGCCCCGGGGGACTGGTAGCTTTCTTT.

The table lists this clonotype with a few counts. The J gene is TRBJ1-4, the V gene TRBV6-2 or TRBV6-3; D gene unclear. The CDR3 has 14 amino acids. The V and J ends lost 2 bases and 0 bases respectively, with 4 bases between them. From germline, CDR1 is MNHEY and CDR2 SVGEGT. CDR3 sequence reads: CASSYVATNEKLFF. In DNA, the CDR3 is TGTGCCAGCAGTTACGTTGCAACTAATGAAAAACTGTTTTTT.

This clonotype was counted a few times. The rearrangement links TRBV27 to TRBJ2-5; possibly TRBD1 for D (5 bases). The germline V and J ends were trimmed by 3 bases and 4 bases, with 9 bases remaining between them. The length of the CDR3 is 13 residues. In germline, CDR1 is MNHEY, CDR2 SMNVEV (reference sequence). DNA for the CDR3: TGTGCCAGCAGTTTCGACAGTGGAGAGACCCAGTACTTC. Protein: CASSFDSGETQYF.

This chain connects TRBV7-9 to TRBJ1-2; maybe TRBD1 (6 bases). CDR3 length: 14 residues. Germline CDR1 and CDR2: SEHNR and FQNEAQ (reference sequence). V lost 7 bases to trimming and J lost 2 bases, with 14 bases between them. The CDR3 protein is CASTQGGSNYGYTF. The CDR3 DNA is TGTGCCAGCACCCAAGGGGGATCAAACTATGGCTACACCTTC.

V usage is TRBV11-2 and J usage is TRBJ2-1; D is unresolved. Germline assignment: CDR1 SGHAT and CDR2 FQNNGV. The CDR3 is 12 amino acids. V dropped 7 bases and J dropped 6 bases, with 10 bases sitting between them. CDR3 in amino acids: CASTTGLNEQFF. CDR3 coding DNA: TGTGCCAGCACCACGGGCCTCAATGAGCAGTTCTTC.

This clonotype was found a few times. The chain joins TRBV20-1 to TRBJ2-7, with a possible D match to TRBD1 (6 bases). CDR3 length: 14 amino acids. Germline CDR1 and CDR2: DFQATT and SNEGSKA (reference sequence). Trimming pared 1 base from V and 4 bases from J, leaving 14 bases between. The CDR3 nucleotides are TGCAGTGCTAGAGGACAGGTGGCGAAATACGAGCAGTACGTC. It specifies CSARGQVAKYEQYV.

The chain carries TRBV7-6 and TRBJ2-5; TRBD2 matches 9 bases. V trimming: 0 bases; J trimming: 3 bases; junction bases outside the gene matches: 11. This CDR3 is 18 amino acids long. CDR1 is SGHVS and CDR2 is FNYEAQ in the germline V gene. The CDR3 DNA reads TGTGCCAGCAGCTTAGCGGCCTCGGCGGGGGGGCACGAAGAGACCCAGTACTTC. The encoded protein is CASSLAASAGGHEETQYF.

The J gene is TRBJ1-1, the V gene TRBV12-3 or TRBV12-4; a weak D match, TRBD1 (6 bases). The CDR3 is made up of 12 amino acids. V was clipped by 2 bases and J by 8 bases, with 9 bases between them. This chain's CDR3 is CASSLRGREAFF. DNA for the CDR3: TGTGCCAGCAGTTTACGGGGGCGGGAAGCTTTCTTT.

This clonotype appeared a few times. The J gene is TRBJ2-5, the V gene TRBV6-5; D is perhaps TRBD1 (6 bases). The germline CDR1 and CDR2 sequences are MNHEY and SVGAGI. V gave up 2 bases and J gave up 2 bases, with 6 bases separating them. The CDR3 covers 13 residues. The CDR3 DNA reads as TGTGCCAGCAGTTACGGACAGCAAGAGACCCAGTACTTC. It translates to CASSYGQQETQYF.

This clonotype was seen at least ten times. This chain uses TRBV29-1 with TRBJ1-2; no definite D call. Germline V CDR1 and CDR2: SQVTM, ANQGSEA. V shed 6 bases and J shed 3 bases, with 5 bases lying between them. The CDR3 is made up of 10 amino acids. This CDR3 reads CSVDHYGYTF. The CDR3 nucleotides read TGCAGCGTCGATCACTATGGCTACACCTTC.

This clonotype was seen just once. The chain joins TRBV20-1 to TRBJ2-5, with D maybe TRBD2 (6 bases). This CDR3 has 16 residues. V lost 3 bases and J 2 bases, leaving 19 bases between the germline ends. CDR1 is DFQATT and CDR2 is SNEGSKA in the germline V gene (reference sequence). The CDR3, as DNA: TGCAGTGCTAGTAATTTAGGGAGCGGGTATCAAGAGACCCAGTACTTC. Amino acid sequence: CSASNLGSGYQETQYF.

This clonotype was observed a handful of times. The chain joins TRBV4-1 to TRBJ2-1; D possibly corresponds to TRBD2 (5 bases). The CDR3 loop spans 14 amino acids. Germline V gene sequence: CDR1 MGHRA, CDR2 YSYEKL. Trimming stripped 1 base from V and 7 bases from J, with 11 bases between. The CDR3 spells CASSQGTGVNEQFF. CDR3 coding DNA: TGCGCCAGCAGCCAAGGAACCGGGGTGAATGAGCAGTTCTTC.

This clonotype was observed a handful of times. This chain connects TRBV7-8 to TRBJ2-5; D gene uncertain. The CDR3 loop spans 17 amino acids. V shed 5 bases and J shed 3 bases, with 22 bases lying between them. Germline CDR1 reads SGHVS; CDR2 reads FQNEAQ. The CDR3 loop is CASSPLEPLPDKETQYF. In DNA form, the CDR3 reads TGTGCCAGCAGCCCGCTAGAGCCCCTCCCGGATAAAGAGACCCAGTACTTC.

This clonotype was observed a few times. The V call is TRBV9, the J call TRBJ2-1, with 8 positions matching TRBD1. Per germline, CDR1 SGDLS and CDR2 YYNGEE. Unmatched junction bases numbered 6, after V lost 7 bases and J lost 6 bases. The length of the CDR3 is 13 residues. The CDR3 sequence is CASAGQGINEQFF. The CDR3 DNA sequence: TGTGCCAGCGCCGGACAGGGCATCAATGAGCAGTTCTTC.

This clonotype is medium-sized in the sample. The chain has TRBV7-8 and TRBJ1-5; maybe TRBD1 (6 bases). Trimming left V 3 bases short and J 2 bases short, with 17 bases between. Germline V CDR1 and CDR2: SGHVS, FQNEAQ. The CDR3 is made up of 17 amino acids. The CDR3 is CASSFKDRPFGNQPQHF. The CDR3 nucleotides read TGTGCCAGCAGCTTCAAAGACAGGCCCTTCGGCAATCAGCCCCAGCATTTT.